The TCR beta chain described here comes from a study of cytomegalovirus exposure and HLA in healthy donors (dated 2017 in TCRdb). Looking at the study overall: According to an earlier analysis of 550 to 700 of the donors, some 180 million T cells yielded 90 million to 130 million unique TCR beta sequences and about 300 Gb of sequence data. An early release that covered about 640 HLA-typed donors contained approximately 300 gigabases of sequencing data and around 85 million unique TCR sequences. Of the 300 to 450 genotyped donors, less than 90% were placed in the genetic ancestry cluster associated with self-reported Caucasian donors. The study aimed to test whether signatures of past pathogen exposure could be identified by cataloging public T cell receptors. The study used immunosequencing to profile the T cell repertoires of approximately 640 subjects and linked those repertoires to cytomegalovirus serostatus. A separate validation cohort of roughly 130 different subjects was used in addition to the roughly 620-subject first cohort. The study combined high-throughput TCR immunosequencing, statistical association of individual TCRs with disease status, and machine learning to predict cytomegalovirus infection status. A later analysis re-examined previously published TCR beta repertoires from roughly 720 donors and added high-resolution HLA genotyping to investigate patterns of TCR occurrence. Rather than using new phenotypic data, the later analysis identified candidate immune exposures from TCR beta sequences and from how often those sequences occurred across donors. To decide whether each TCR beta V gene segment behaved as functional or pseudogenic, an earlier analysis of 587 of the donors relied on high-throughput TCR beta sequencing. Donor age, sex, ethnicity and CMV serostatus were compiled together with the repertoire data. A later genetic analysis used genome-wide SNP genotypes for about 60% of the roughly 700 donors, treating that subset as a discovery cohort. All discovery cohort repertoires had been generated on a single sequencing platform. HLA typing covered class I and class II loci at four-digit resolution. The number of donors typed differed by locus, with roughly 620-630 for A, B, C, DRB1 and DQB1, 522 for DQA1, 606 for DPA1, and some 450 for DPB1. Five DR-DQ haplotypes were treated as single units for association and clustering because of strong linkage in the cohort. On average, around 200,000 unique TCR beta nucleotide sequences were sequenced per donor among a few hundred genotyped donors of the cohort, with about 19% of those sequences being non-productive. Summary of the overall study and its limitations: Because some donors lacked HLA typing at each locus, the association tests relied only on the typed subset. The cohort was sequenced for TCR beta chains only, and without alpha or paired-chain data the features that could be detected were limited. The 87-base-pair reads could not distinguish some IMGT-functional V segments, including TRBV6-2 and TRBV6-3, so those segments were excluded. The classifier was reported to diagnose cytomegalovirus status with high specificity and sensitivity in both the original cohort and the validation cohort. Because counts were too low, seventeen rarely observed V segments, including chromosome 9 orphons, were excluded from the earlier analysis of some 590 of the donors. A later genetic analysis reported fewer N-insertions in productive TCRs among donors in an Asian-associated ancestry cluster than the approximately 700-donor mean. A cluster of highly shared sequence variants was judged likely to be a technical artifact of the sequencing pipeline. An earlier analysis of 587 of the donors showed that most TCR beta V segments appeared in productive rearrangements either about 87% or about 30% of the time, which broadly matched IMGT annotations. Most TCR sequences were seen in very few donors, while some public TCRs were found in many individuals. Specific HLA alleles were associated with roughly 17,000 TCR beta sequences at a false discovery rate of 0.05 in a later analysis. A later analysis found that TCR association rates varied across HLA loci, with DRB1 alleles showing the most associated TCRs and HLA-C alleles the fewest. According to the authors, the approach could potentially be generalized to other disease states and immunological phenotypes. V-gene and J-gene trimming of TCR beta chains was associated with a missense DCLRE1C variant in a later genetic analysis, and the association was replicated in an independent cohort. According to a later analysis, parvovirus B19, influenza, CMV and Epstein-Barr virus appeared linked to several top co-occurrence clusters. A total of 164 TCR beta chains were listed by the study as associated with cytomegalovirus. A further reported finding was that TCR beta sequences accurately predicted the HLA-A and HLA-B alleles for most subjects in the first cohort. When HLA alleles, especially DR and DQ, strongly co-occurred, attributing TCR associations to individual alleles was difficult. Most CMV-associated TCR beta chains appeared to be HLA-restricted in a later analysis, and the HLA associations seemed to be driven largely by CMV exposure. The presence/absence analyses assumed that sequencing depth was roughly uniform across donors, and that assumption may not be true. Immune exposure information for the cohort was limited to CMV serostatus. Three of the identified cytomegalovirus-associated TCR beta chains were confirmed in vitro to be specific for cytomegalovirus antigens. Compared with equally common non-associated chains, HLA-associated TCR beta chains in a later analysis were more clonally expanded and had lower generation probabilities. Linkage disequilibrium might explain the correlated functional status among segregating V segments, but an unknown experimental factor could not be excluded.

A few counts support this clone. This receptor's antigen is unknown. Per-base quality was not reported, and no clone a single base away is much larger than it. The cohort comprised around 690 healthy bone marrow donors. At the time of sampling, all cohort members were nominally healthy, though unrecorded immune exposures were likely present. The donor was CMV seronegative and was included in the group of 352 seronegative cohort members. A peripheral blood sample was collected from each donor, and TCR beta sequencing was performed on peripheral blood mononuclear cells. The Qiagen DNeasy Blood Extraction Kit was used to extract genomic DNA from the blood cell samples. A distance of 9 bases separates the germline ends of V and J, which lose 0 bases and 4 bases respectively. From the germline V gene (reference sequence), CDR1 is MNHNY and CDR2 is SVGAGI. From the cysteine up to the phenylalanine, the CDR3 has a length of 15 residues. The entry retains the CDR3 DNA only, 45 bases that are in frame from base 1.

The library came from the immunoSEQ multiplex PCR assay. The multiplex PCR relied on a mix of 60 forward primers for TCR Vbeta segments and 13 reverse primers for TCR Jbeta segments. Amplification of the CDR3 region of rearranged TCR beta genes was performed with a multiplex PCR assay on genomic DNA. On the Illumina HiSeq System, the amplified TCR beta libraries were sequenced as 87-base-pair reads. The authors processed their data as follows. In a later analysis, some 80 million unique TCR beta chains were counted across the 666 repertoires, and about 10 million of these chains were shared by at least two donors. A nearest-neighbor algorithm error-corrected the raw reads and collapsed the reads into unique sequences, merging closely related sequences to remove PCR and sequencing errors. To assign V, D and J gene segments, CDR3 sequences were aligned to IMGT reference sequences. For a sequence to be retained, at least a six-nucleotide match to both a V gene segment and a J gene segment was required. A rearrangement was called productive if the CDR3 had no stop codons and remained in frame with V and J, and every other rearrangement was called non-productive. Following IMGT convention, CDR3 was defined as the stretch from the second conserved V-encoded cysteine up to the conserved J-encoded phenylalanine. In an earlier analysis of just under 600 of the donors, sequences lacking an unambiguous match to a single V gene segment were excluded. In an earlier analysis of about 590 of the donors, a V segment was called functional when productive rearrangements were above 56.7%, and segregating when the standard deviation between donors exceeded 5%. A statistical classification framework was developed to diagnose cytomegalovirus status using the catalog of TCR beta chain sequences. V and J gene assignment, in a later analysis, came from comparing TCR nucleotide sequences with IMGT/GENE-DB human TR gene sequences. In a later analysis, CDR3 sequences and most-parsimonious VDJ recombination scenarios were assigned using the TCRdist pipeline. A later analysis defined each TCR beta chain by its CDR3 amino acid sequence plus V-gene family, and excluded reads lacking a unique V-gene family. A later analysis removed 450 to 600 highly shared, low-generation-probability nucleotide sequences to deal with suspected cross-contamination and a sequencing artifact. A later analysis calculated a clonal expansion index for each public chain from normalized within-repertoire ranks of inferred template counts. A later analysis computed generation probabilities with a VDJ recombination model fitted to out-of-frame rearrangements, and checked the results against IGoR. Hypergeometric tests were used in a later analysis to score TCR-TCR, TCR-HLA and TCR-CMV co-occurrence, with a repertoire-size bias correction applied to the TCR pairs. To estimate false discovery rates, a later analysis permuted the HLA or CMV assignments 20 times. In a later analysis, co-occurring TCRs were grouped using DBSCAN, and TCRdist sequence similarity was added for clustering within HLA-allele-positive subsets. Repertoires with fewer than 30,000 or more than 120,000 public chains, plus five repertoires with anomalous nucleotide sharing, were excluded from co-occurrence clustering. The clones in this table, taken by TCRdb from immuneACCESS, are in-frame only. Not every clone is retained; where verified, under half of the shortfall comes from an unresolved V gene, and the cause of the rest is unknown. D and trimming come from the DNA, and the V and J calls and clone size come from that table. For this sample the table gives 150,000 to 200,000 clones, of which approximately 88% were detected only once. The top ten clonotypes cover approximately 0.26% of the sample.

Recombination joined TRBV6-6 with TRBJ2-2; a tentative D call is TRBD1 (5 bases match). The sequenced sample was PBMCs. This TCR was recovered from a boy aged 5-17 years in good health and CMV-seronegative. Read as DNA, the sequence is TGTGCCAGCAGTTACTCCCCAGGGCTCACCGGGGAGCTGTTTTTT. Translated, it gives CASSYSPGLTGELFF.